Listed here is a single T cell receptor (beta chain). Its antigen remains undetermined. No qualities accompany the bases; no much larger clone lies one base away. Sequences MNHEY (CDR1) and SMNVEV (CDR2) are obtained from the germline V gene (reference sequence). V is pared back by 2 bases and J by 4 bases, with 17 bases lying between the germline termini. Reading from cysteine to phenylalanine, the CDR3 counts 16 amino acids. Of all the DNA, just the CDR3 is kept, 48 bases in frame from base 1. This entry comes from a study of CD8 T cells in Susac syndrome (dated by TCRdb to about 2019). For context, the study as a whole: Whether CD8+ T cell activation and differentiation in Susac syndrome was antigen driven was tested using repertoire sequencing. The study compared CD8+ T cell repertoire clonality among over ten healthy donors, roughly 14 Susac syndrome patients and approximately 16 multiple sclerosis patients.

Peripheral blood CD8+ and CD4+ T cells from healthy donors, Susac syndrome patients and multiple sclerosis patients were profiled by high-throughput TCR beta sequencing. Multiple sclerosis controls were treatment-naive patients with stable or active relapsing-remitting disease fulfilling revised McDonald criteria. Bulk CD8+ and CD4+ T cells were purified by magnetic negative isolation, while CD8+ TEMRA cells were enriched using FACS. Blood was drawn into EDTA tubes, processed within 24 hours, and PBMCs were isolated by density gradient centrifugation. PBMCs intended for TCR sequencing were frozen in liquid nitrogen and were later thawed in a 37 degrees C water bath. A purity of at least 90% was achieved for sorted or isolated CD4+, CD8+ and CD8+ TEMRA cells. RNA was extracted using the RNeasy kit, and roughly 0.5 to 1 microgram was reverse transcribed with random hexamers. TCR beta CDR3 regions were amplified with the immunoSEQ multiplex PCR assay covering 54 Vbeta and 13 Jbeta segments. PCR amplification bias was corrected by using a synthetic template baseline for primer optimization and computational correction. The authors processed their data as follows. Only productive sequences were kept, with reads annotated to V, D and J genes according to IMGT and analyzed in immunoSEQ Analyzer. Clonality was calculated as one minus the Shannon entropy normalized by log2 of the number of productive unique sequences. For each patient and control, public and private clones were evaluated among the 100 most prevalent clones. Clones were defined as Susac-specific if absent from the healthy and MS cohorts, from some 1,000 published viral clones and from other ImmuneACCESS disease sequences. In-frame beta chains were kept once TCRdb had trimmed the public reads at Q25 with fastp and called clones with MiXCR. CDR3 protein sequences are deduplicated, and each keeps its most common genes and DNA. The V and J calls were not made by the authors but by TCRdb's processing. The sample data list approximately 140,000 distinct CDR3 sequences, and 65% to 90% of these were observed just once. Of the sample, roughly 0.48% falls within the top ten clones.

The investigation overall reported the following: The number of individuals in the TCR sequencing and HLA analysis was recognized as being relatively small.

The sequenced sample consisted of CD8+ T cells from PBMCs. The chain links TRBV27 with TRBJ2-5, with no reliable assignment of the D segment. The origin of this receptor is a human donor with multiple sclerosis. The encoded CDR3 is CASSLTPPFTPETQYF. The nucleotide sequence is TGTGCCAGCAGTTTAACACCCCCGTTTACCCCAGAGACCCAGTACTTC.